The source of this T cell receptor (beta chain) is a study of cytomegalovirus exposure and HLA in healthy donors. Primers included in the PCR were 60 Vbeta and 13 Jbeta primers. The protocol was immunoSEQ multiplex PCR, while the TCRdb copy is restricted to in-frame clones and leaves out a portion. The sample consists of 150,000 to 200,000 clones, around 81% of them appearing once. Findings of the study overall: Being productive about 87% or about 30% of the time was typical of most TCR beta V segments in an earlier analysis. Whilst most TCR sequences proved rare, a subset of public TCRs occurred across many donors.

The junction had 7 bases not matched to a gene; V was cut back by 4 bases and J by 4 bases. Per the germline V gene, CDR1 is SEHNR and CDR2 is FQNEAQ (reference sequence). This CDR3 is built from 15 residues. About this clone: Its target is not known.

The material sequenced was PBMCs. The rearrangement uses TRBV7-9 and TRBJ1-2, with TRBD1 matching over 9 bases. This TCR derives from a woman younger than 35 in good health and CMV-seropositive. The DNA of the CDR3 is TGTGCCAGCAGCTACGGACAGGGGTTCGCCTATGGCTACACCTTC. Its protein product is CASSYGQGFAYGYTF.